The rows below give T cell receptor beta chains drawn from one sample of a study of cytomegalovirus exposure and HLA in healthy donors. Data came from immunoSEQ multiplex PCR; TCRdb stores just in-frame clones and leaves some out. The table lists some 150,000 clones, 80% of them singletons. Sequences were obtained from PBMCs. The receptors come from a woman aged 40 to 55 in good health and CMV-seropositive. Both conserved end residues are part of each CDR3. The order of the fields is J gene, V gene, clone size, D gene, CDR3 DNA, CDR3 protein. The D gene is left open where the match is weak. For some rows the clone size is stated as once, few or many, or as a class when expanded; others skip it.

TRBJ2-2 TRBV5-4 NA TRBD1 TGTGCCAGCAGCTGGGAGGACAGGGGAAGGTCCGGGGAGCTGTTTTTT CASSWEDRGRSGELFF
TRBJ1-2 TRBV30 NA NA TGTGCCTGGAGTGTCAGGATAATCGTCACCTTC CAWSVRIIVTF
TRBJ2-2 TRBV6-1 NA NA TGTGCCAGCAGTCCCAAAGGGGGTGGCACCGGGGAGCTGTTTTTT CASSPKGGGTGELFF
TRBJ2-1 TRBV7-9 NA TRBD1 TGTGCCAGCAGCCAAACAAACAGGGGGCGCGACAATGAGCAGTTCTTC CASSQTNRGRDNEQFF
TRBJ1-4 TRBV11-2 NA NA TGTGCCAGCAGCTTAGGTCTCTCTAGTGAAAAACTGTTTTTT CASSLGLSSEKLFF
TRBJ2-5 TRBV6-6 NA TRBD2 TGTGCCAGTGCCGGGACTAGCGGCTTGAAAGAGACCCAGTACTTC CASAGTSGLKETQYF
TRBJ2-3 TRBV7-9 once TRBD2 TGTGCCAGCAGAGCGGGAGGGCCCACAGATACGCAGTATTTT CASRAGGPTDTQYF
TRBJ2-7 TRBV5-1 NA TRBD2 TGCGCCAGCAGCTTGGCCCAAGCGGGAAGCTACGAGCAGTACTTC CASSLAQAGSYEQYF
TRBJ1-1 TRBV5-1 NA TRBD1 TGCGCCAGCAGCTTGAAGGGGGCGGATGAAGCTTTCTTT CASSLKGADEAFF
TRBJ2-7 TRBV7-2 NA TRBD2 TGTGCCAGCAGCTTACGAGCGGGGGTGTCCTACGAGCAGTACTTC CASSLRAGVSYEQYF
TRBJ1-4 TRBV5-4 NA TRBD1 TGTGCCAGCAGCGTCGACAGGGTCACAGCTAATGAAAAACTGTTTTTT CASSVDRVTANEKLFF
TRBJ2-5 TRBV5-1 NA NA TGCGCCAGCAGCTTGGATGGAGACCCGGGGAAGACCCAGTACTTC CASSLDGDPGKTQYF
TRBJ2-1 TRBV6-5 NA TRBD2 TGTGCCAGCAGTTACTCGACTAGCGGGAGCTATGAGCAGTTCTTC CASSYSTSGSYEQFF
TRBJ2-3 TRBV7-3 NA TRBD1 TGTGCCAGCAGCTTAAGGGGACAGGGTTCCGATACGCAGTATTTT CASSLRGQGSDTQYF
TRBJ1-6 TRBV5-1 NA NA TGCGCCAGCAGCCCGGACATTAACGGCAATTCACCCCTCCACTTT CASSPDINGNSPLHF
TRBJ2-3 TRBV27 NA TRBD1 TGTGCCAGTTCGACAGGGGGATCCCCACTTAGGTATTTT CASSTGGSPLRYF
TRBJ2-7 TRBV4-1 NA TRBD2 TGCGCCAGCAGCCCGACGGCGGGAGGGGGCTACGAGCAGTACTTC CASSPTAGGGYEQYF
TRBJ2-1 TRBV30 NA TRBD1 TGTGCCTGGAGTACCCCCGGGACAGGTAACAATGAGCAGTTCTTC CAWSTPGTGNNEQFF
TRBJ1-2 TRBV12-5 NA TRBD1 TGTGCTAGTGGTACGGGACAGGGGGCGTATGGCTACACCTTC CASGTGQGAYGYTF
TRBJ2-7 TRBV30 NA TRBD2 TGTGCCTGGAGTGATCCCTCGATACAGGGCGGGGGGTTGGAGCAGTACTTC CAWSDPSIQGGGLEQYF
TRBJ2-5 TRBV5-1 NA NA TGCGCCAGCAGCCCGGGACTGCCCCAAGAGACCCAGTACTTC CASSPGLPQETQYF
TRBJ2-3 TRBV6-5 NA NA TGTGCCAGCAGTTATCGGGAAACGACAGATACGCAGTATTTT CASSYRETTDTQYF
TRBJ2-7 TRBV11-3 once TRBD2 TGTGCCAGCAGCTCCTCCGGCGGGAGGGCCTATCTCGAGCAGTACTTC CASSSSGGRAYLEQYF
TRBJ2-6 TRBV27 NA NA TGTGCCAACCACCCGGGGGACAGACCCTCTGGGGCCAACGTCCTGACTTTC CANHPGDRPSGANVLTF
TRBJ2-7 TRBV15 NA TRBD2 TGTGCCACCAGCAGATGGACTAGCGGGTTCGAGCAGTACTTC CATSRWTSGFEQYF
TRBJ1-1 TRBV29-1 NA NA TGCAGCGGGTCAGGGGCTGGCACTGAAGCTTTCTTT CSGSGAGTEAFF
TRBJ1-4 TRBV27 once NA TGTGCCAGCAGCCCCTGGGGCAGGCTCGGGGAAAAACTGTTTTTT CASSPWGRLGEKLFF
TRBJ2-7 TRBV6-1 NA TRBD2 TGTGCCAGCAGTGACGAGAGGGCTCGGGACTACCGCTACGAGCAGTACTTC CASSDERARDYRYEQYF
TRBJ2-2 TRBV5-1 NA TRBD1 TGCGCCAGCAGCCGCGAAAGGACAGGGGGGACCGGGGAGCTGTTTTTT CASSRERTGGTGELFF
TRBJ2-1 TRBV5-1 NA NA TGCGCCAGCAGCTTGACAGGAAACAATGAGCAGTTCTTC CASSLTGNNEQFF
TRBJ1-1 TRBV7-9 NA NA TGTGCCAGCTTAGCCCGGGAGGGCACTGAAGCTTTCTTT CASLAREGTEAFF
TRBJ2-1 TRBV5-1 NA NA TGCGCCAGCAGCTATCAGGTGAACTACAATGAGCAGTTCTTC CASSYQVNYNEQFF
TRBJ2-7 TRBV19 NA TRBD2 TGTGCCAGTTCCCCATCCCGCGGAACCGGGACTAGCGGGGGGGTCTACGAGCAGTACTTC CASSPSRGTGTSGGVYEQYF
TRBJ1-1 TRBV30 NA NA TGTGCCTGGACCCACGTGAGCACTGAAGCTTTCTTT CAWTHVSTEAFF
TRBJ2-1 TRBV10-1 NA TRBD2 TGCGCCAGCAGTGAAGCAACTAGCGGGGTCTCCTACAATGAGCAGTTCTTC CASSEATSGVSYNEQFF
TRBJ2-5 TRBV2 once TRBD1 TGTGCCAGCAGTGAAAGGAGGACAGGATCGCAGTACTTC CASSERRTGSQYF
TRBJ2-5 TRBV6-1 NA TRBD2 TGTGCCAGCAGAACTAGCGGGAAAGAGACCCAGTACTTC CASRTSGKETQYF
TRBJ2-1 TRBV29-1 NA NA TGCAGCGTCCGCCGGGACAAATATGAGCAGTTCTTC CSVRRDKYEQFF
TRBJ2-1 TRBV11-2 NA TRBD2 TGTGCCAGCGGCACGACTAGCGGGACCTACAATGAGCAGTTCTTC CASGTTSGTYNEQFF
TRBJ2-3 TRBV10-1 NA TRBD2 TGCGCCAGCAGTGAGAGCGGGAGTAGCACAGATACGCAGTATTTT CASSESGSSTDTQYF
TRBJ1-1 TRBV5-1 NA NA TGCGCCAGCAGCTTTGGGGGCAAGACTGAAGCTTTCTTT CASSFGGKTEAFF
TRBJ1-3 TRBV25-1 NA NA TGTGCCAGCAGTGTACCTCAGGGCTCTGGAAACACCATATATTTT CASSVPQGSGNTIYF
TRBJ2-6 TRBV27 NA NA TGTGCCAGCAGTTTTAACACCCTCGCCTCTGGGGCCAACGTCCTGACTTTC CASSFNTLASGANVLTF
TRBJ1-5 TRBV19 few NA TGTGCCAGTAGTATACCGACGGGGTTTGACATTATATCTAATCAGCCCCAGCATTTT CASSIPTGFDIISNQPQHF
TRBJ2-7 TRBV7-9 NA TRBD2 TGTGCCAGCAGAACTAGCGGTAACTACGAGCAGTACTTC CASRTSGNYEQYF
TRBJ2-2 TRBV30 NA NA TGTGCCTGGAGTGTGCGCCGGTGGCGGGATTCTTTCACCGGGGAGCTGTTTTTT CAWSVRRWRDSFTGELFF
TRBJ1-5 TRBV4-1 NA NA TGCGCCAGCAGCCAAGATCGCGGCTACCAGCCCCAGCATTTT CASSQDRGYQPQHF
TRBJ1-5 TRBV6-1 NA NA TGTGCCAGCAGTGGAACGTTAGGAGGCGGCAATCAGCCCCAGCATTTT CASSGTLGGGNQPQHF
TRBJ2-7 TRBV30 NA TRBD2 TGTGCCTTGCGCGGGAGGACCTACGAGCAGTACTTC CALRGRTYEQYF
TRBJ1-4 TRBV5-4 few NA TGTGCCAGCAGCTCGAATGAAAAACTGTTTTTT CASSSNEKLFF
TRBJ2-7 TRBV6-1 NA TRBD1 TGTGCCAGCAGTGAAGCGGGGACAGGACACTACGAGCAGTACTTC CASSEAGTGHYEQYF
TRBJ1-3 TRBV30 NA NA TGTGCCTGGAGTGCGGGAGCTGGAAACACCATATATTTT CAWSAGAGNTIYF